One and the same sample provided the 20 T cell receptor beta chains below, sequenced in a study of cytomegalovirus exposure and HLA in healthy donors (dated by TCRdb to between 2016 and 2019). Libraries were prepared through the immunoSEQ multiplex PCR assay. For the multiplex PCR, a mixture combining 60 forward primers for TCR Vbeta segments and 13 reverse primers for TCR Jbeta segments was used. TCRdb limited this immuneACCESS table to in-frame rearrangements with V and J called. A share of clones is missing; checked studies link under half to unresolved V genes, and the rest is unexplained. For this sample the table gives 85,000 to 100,000 clones, of which around 77% were detected only once. Less than 9.5% of the sample belongs to the ten largest clones. The sample was PBMCs. The receptors shown here come from a man aged 25 to 40 in good health and CMV-seronegative.

The CDR3 loop is CASSLAPRTSGSNTGELFF. DNA of the CDR3: TGTGCCAGCAGCTTAGCACCCAGGACTAGCGGGTCGAACACCGGGGAGCTGTTTTTT. The chain links TRBV13 to TRBJ2-2, with TRBD2 matching 11 bases. V was clipped by 1 base and J by 0 bases; unmatched bases: 7. CDR1 is PRHDT, CDR2 FYEKMQ, per germline (reference sequence). The CDR3 loop spans 19 amino acids.

The V call is TRBV30, the J call TRBJ2-6; weak D call: TRBD1 (6 bases). Per the germline V gene, CDR1 is GTSNPN and CDR2 is SVGIG (reference sequence). CDR3 length: 16 amino acids. V shed 2 bases and J shed 0 bases, with 11 bases lying between them. CDR3 residues: CAWSLTGYSGANVLTF. DNA for the CDR3: TGTGCCTGGAGTCTGACAGGATACTCTGGGGCCAACGTCCTGACTTTC.

This chain links TRBV12-2 with TRBJ1-2; the D call of TRBD1 is as the table states it, not checked on the DNA. TRBV12-2 is described as a pseudogene. The CDR3 contains 16 residues. The CDR3 region has the DNA TGTGCAAGTCGCTCCGGTGACAGCAAAGCTAACTATGGCTACACCTTC. This sequence encodes CASRSGDSKANYGYTF.

The V and J genes are TRBV4-1 and TRBJ2-7, with D uncertain. Germline CDR1 MGHRA, CDR2 YSYEKL. The CDR3 has 13 residues. Trimming took 4 bases from V and 3 from J, leaving 10 bases between them. The CDR3 region has the DNA TGCGCCAGCAGCCTCCCCGGCGGCTACGAGCAGTACTTC. It yields the protein CASSLPGGYEQYF.

This rearrangement joins TRBV5-6 to TRBJ2-7, with 10 bases fitting TRBD1. The length of the CDR3 is 15 residues. Trimming removed 1 base from V and 7 bases from J; junction bases left unmatched: 8. The V gene's germline CDR1 is SGHDT and CDR2 YYEEEE. In DNA, the CDR3 is TGTGCCAGCAGCTTGCCCGGGACAGGGGTGTGGGAGCAGTACTTC. Translating gives CASSLPGTGVWEQYF.

The CDR3 spells CASSPVSPGQGAGYEQYF. DNA of the CDR3: TGTGCCAGCTCACCAGTAAGCCCGGGACAGGGGGCGGGCTACGAGCAGTACTTC. The chain employs TRBV18 and TRBJ2-7; 12 nucleotides align to TRBD1. The ends lost 2 bases at V and 3 bases at J; junction bases unmatched: 11. The CDR3 has 18 amino acids. Germline assignment: CDR1 KGHSH and CDR2 LQKENI.

This clone occurred a few times. The chain recombines TRBV10-3 with TRBJ1-1; TRBD1 agrees at 9 bases. The CDR3 consists of 12 residues. Germline CDR1 reads ENHRY; CDR2 reads SYGVKD. The J segment lost 8 bases and the V segment lost 6 bases, leaving 4 bases of the junction unmatched. CDR3 amino acids: CAIRQGAREAFF. The DNA for the CDR3 is TGTGCCATCAGACAGGGGGCGCGGGAAGCTTTCTTT.

The chain uses TRBV23-1 and TRBJ1-2, with TRBD1 matching over 8 bases. TRBV23-1 is given ORF status, its function remaining uncertain. This CDR3 is built from 15 residues. The V gene end was trimmed by 2 bases and the J gene end by 6 bases; junction bases not matched to a gene: 8. The CDR3 loop is CASSQTDRVRHGYTF. In DNA form, the CDR3 reads TGCGCCAGCAGTCAAACGGACAGGGTTCGGCATGGCTACACCTTC.

This sequence joins TRBV7-9 and TRBJ2-2; no definite D call. The CDR3 spans 12 residues. V was clipped by 2 bases and J by 6 bases, with 4 bases between them. The V gene's germline CDR1 is SEHNR and CDR2 FQNEAQ (reference sequence). The CDR3 region has the DNA TGTGCCAGCAGCTTATCAGCCGGGGAGCTGTTTTTT. This translates into CASSLSAGELFF.

The V gene is TRBV5-8, the J gene TRBJ2-7; D possibly corresponds to TRBD1 (5 bases). The CDR3 totals 17 residues. The ends were cut back, 4 bases at V and 6 bases at J, with 26 bases in the middle. Germline loops: CDR1 SGHTS, CDR2 YDEGEE. In nucleotides, the CDR3 is TGTGCCAGCAGCCCCTTAGTCAGCGCCGGGCGAAGGGGCGAGCAGTACTTC. This translates into CASSPLVSAGRRGEQYF.

The chain has TRBV6-5 and TRBJ2-1; D is perhaps TRBD1 (6 bases). Germline V gene lookup returns CDR1 MNHEY and CDR2 SVGAGI. The CDR3 length is 13 residues. V was clipped by 4 bases and J by 6 bases, with 10 bases between them. CDR3 amino acids: CASSFTGFNEQFF. For the CDR3, the DNA is TGTGCCAGCAGTTTCACAGGGTTCAATGAGCAGTTCTTC.

This chain joins TRBV28 and TRBJ2-7; tentative D call: TRBD1 (6 bases). CDR1 and CDR2 (germline): MDHEN, SYDVKM. Between the trimmed V and J ends, which lost 4 bases and 5 bases, there was a span of 18 bases. This CDR3 has 15 amino acids. The DNA of the CDR3 is TGTGCCAGCAGTTACCCGGCGGCAGGGGAGAACGAGCAGTACTTC. This sequence encodes CASSYPAAGENEQYF.

This clone is a singleton in its sample. The gene calls are TRBV9 and TRBJ2-7; the D is unclear. The CDR3 has 12 amino acids. With 3 bases removed from V and 3 bases from J, the gap between germline ends came to 7 bases. The germline V gene encodes CDR1 SGDLS and CDR2 YYNGEE. CDR3 nucleotides: TGTGCCAGCAGCGCCTCTAGCTACGAGCAGTACTTC. Its protein product is CASSASSYEQYF.

DNA for the CDR3: TGTGCCAGCAGCTTGCAGGGGCCAGATACGCAGTATTTT. Translated: CASSLQGPDTQYF. J is TRBJ2-3 and V is TRBV5-4, with D possibly matching TRBD1 (6 bases). The ends were cut back, 1 base at V and 4 bases at J, with 7 bases in the middle. The germline V gene encodes CDR1 SGHNT and CDR2 YYREEE (reference sequence). The CDR3 contains 13 residues.

The chain carries TRBV14 and TRBJ2-5, with 10 bases matching TRBD1. The CDR3 is 14 residues long. Germline V lookup: CDR1 SGHDN, CDR2 FVKESK. The junction had 3 bases not matched to a gene; V was cut back by 4 bases and J by 4 bases. Here the CDR3 reads CASSRRTGGETQYF. The DNA for the CDR3 is TGTGCCAGCAGCCGCCGGACAGGGGGAGAGACCCAGTACTTC.

The chain has TRBV11-1 and TRBJ2-3; 9 positions match TRBD2. The junction had 4 bases not matched to a gene; V was cut back by 3 bases and J by 6 bases. CDR1 and CDR2 (germline): SGHAT, FQDESV (reference sequence). There are 14 residues in the CDR3. This CDR3 reads CASSFRGGADTQYF. In nucleotides, the CDR3 is TGTGCCAGCAGCTTCCGCGGGGGGGCCGATACGCAGTATTTT.

Remarks on this clone: The junction and the germline gene differ at one end; a read error may be behind it. V and J are TRBV5-1 and TRBJ2-2, with no clear D. This CDR3 has 11 residues. Germline V gene lookup returns CDR1 SGHRS and CDR2 YFSETQ. CDR3 sequence reads: CASSKSGELFF. CDR3 coding DNA: TGCGCCAGCAGTAAATCCGGTGAGCTGTTTTTT.

The gene calls are TRBV4-3 and TRBJ1-1, with TRBD1 as a possible D gene (5 bases). The CDR3 runs to 15 residues. V lost 0 bases and J lost 3, with 11 bases in between. Germline-derived CDR1 and CDR2 are LGHNA and YSLEER. This chain's CDR3 is CASSQDWGGDTEAFF. CDR3 sequence (DNA): TGCGCCAGCAGCCAAGATTGGGGAGGGGACACTGAAGCTTTCTTT.

The chain employs TRBV7-9 and TRBJ1-2; TRBD1 might be the D (5 bases). Germline CDR1 is SEHNR and CDR2 is FQNEAQ (reference sequence). Between the trimmed V and J ends, which lost 0 bases and 6 bases, there was a span of 8 bases. The CDR3 is 13 amino acids. The CDR3 protein is CASSLATGDGYTF. As DNA, the CDR3 is TGTGCCAGCAGCTTAGCGACGGGGGATGGCTACACCTTC.

CDR3 residues: CASSPVGADEQFF. The CDR3 DNA reads TGCGCCAGCAGTCCCGTGGGAGCCGATGAGCAGTTCTTC. This chain links TRBV10-1 with TRBJ2-1, with D perhaps TRBD2 (5 bases). The V gene lost 5 bases and the J gene lost 8 bases, with 13 bases spanning the gap. The CDR3 contains 13 residues. Germline CDR1 reads WNHNN; CDR2 reads SYGVQD (reference sequence).